This T cell receptor beta chain is from a study of blood T cell repertoires in COVID-19. Study-level information: Recovery meant two consecutive negative NP/OP PCR tests, professional clearance, or resolved symptoms.

The cohort comprised adults aged roughly 18 to 100 years residing in approximately 25 US areas. Membership in each cohort depended on participant-reported clinical history. Original data processing: Scientists estimated how many nucleated cells there were by amplifying reference gene primers. Data came from immunoSEQ multiplex PCR; TCRdb stores just in-frame clones and leaves some out. V, J and clone size reflect that table, while D and trimming were determined from the DNA. This sample carries about 210,000 clones, about 86% of them seen once, and the ten largest clones take around 25%. This clone was observed at least ten times. The CDR3 sequence is 14 residues long. After removal of 0 bases from V and 9 bases from J, the junction contained 0 bases not matched to a gene. Germline-derived CDR1 and CDR2 are MRHNA and SNTAGT.

Sequencing was done on a sample of PBMCs or T cells enriched from blood (not recorded which). The TCR comes from a woman aged 40 to 50 in a cohort exposed to, infected with or recovered from COVID-19 (not recorded which). The V gene is TRBV6-4, the J gene TRBJ1-6; 9 nucleotides line up with TRBD1. The chain's CDR3 is CASSDSTGGSPLHF. In DNA form, the CDR3 reads TGTGCCAGCAGTGACTCGACAGGGGGTTCACCCCTCCACTTT.